The 23 T cell receptor beta chains below all came from one sample that was sequenced in a study of a mutant IDH1 vaccine in newly diagnosed glioma. Assay used: immunoSEQ multiplex PCR; TCRdb lists only in-frame clones, some missing. This table holds about 60,000 clones, 70% to 90% found once. Their antigens remain unidentified. The time point denotes: week 35, safety follow-up. Doses consisted of 300 ug of mutant IDH1 20-mer peptide each, paired with topical imiquimod. The sequences come from PBMCs, collected from a glioma patient whose treatment included an IDH1 peptide vaccine. These receptors were collected from a man between 40 and 49 years old with glioma.

The rearrangement uses TRBV5-6 and TRBJ1-3; D may be TRBD1 (6 bases). The germline CDR1 and CDR2 sequences are SGHDT and YYEEEE. The CDR3 totals 15 residues. Trimming cost V 4 bases and J 4 bases, with 15 bases left between them. CDR3 sequence reads: CASSPRGAQGNTIYF. CDR3 sequence (DNA): TGTGCCAGCAGCCCAAGGGGGGCGCAAGGAAACACCATATATTTT.

The genes are TRBV7-2 and TRBJ2-7; 12 bases map to TRBD1. The V and J ends lost 5 bases and 7 bases, in that order; junction bases with no gene match: 6. The CDR3 is made up of 14 amino acids. Looked up from germline, CDR1 is SGHTA and CDR2 is FQGNSA. CDR3 residues: CASSPGQGAIEQYF. Written as DNA, the CDR3 is TGTGCCAGCAGCCCGGGACAGGGGGCGATTGAGCAGTACTTC.

The rearrangement uses TRBV6-1 and TRBJ1-2; no firm D call. V dropped 5 bases and J dropped 9 bases, with 7 bases sitting between them. In germline, CDR1 is MNHNS, CDR2 SASEGT. This CDR3 is built from 10 residues. The CDR3 DNA follows: TGTGCCAGCAGTTGGGAGAGCTACACCTTC. It specifies CASSWESYTF.

The chain is built from TRBV7-9 and TRBJ1-2; D gene ambiguous. Looked up from germline, CDR1 is SEHNR and CDR2 is FQNEAQ (reference sequence). The V end was cut by 1 base, the J end by 0 bases, with 12 bases between. The CDR3 runs 16 residues. CDR3 sequence reads: CASSLDSARTNYGYTF. The DNA of the CDR3 is TGTGCCAGCAGCTTAGATTCGGCGCGAACTAACTATGGCTACACCTTC.

The chain has TRBV5-6 and TRBJ1-2, with D uncertain. This CDR3 has 16 amino acids. V shed 2 bases and J shed 5 bases, with 19 bases lying between them. In germline, CDR1 is SGHDT, CDR2 YYEEEE. The CDR3 DNA sequence: TGTGCCAGCAGCTTCTGGACTAGCGGGCCTTCATATGGCTACACCTTC. Its translation is CASSFWTSGPSYGYTF.

The V call is TRBV9, the J call TRBJ2-1; D is perhaps TRBD2 (7 bases). The CDR3 extends over 17 amino acids. Germline CDR1 reads SGDLS; CDR2 reads YYNGEE. Trimming removed 7 bases at V and 0 bases at J, with 20 bases between. The CDR3 coding sequence is TGTGCCAGCGGGAGGAGGGGGGGTTCAAACTCCTACAATGAGCAGTTCTTC. Protein product: CASGRRGGSNSYNEQFF.

The chain links TRBV2 to TRBJ2-2, with D hard to call. Germline CDR1 reads SNHLY; CDR2 reads FYNNEI. The V end was cut by 7 bases, the J end by 0 bases, with 6 bases between. CDR3 length equals 13 residues. CDR3 DNA sequence: TGTGCCAGCATTGGCACGAACACCGGGGAGCTGTTTTTT. Translated: CASIGTNTGELFF.

The chain joins TRBV5-6 to TRBJ1-2; maybe TRBD1 (5 bases). Germline-derived CDR1 and CDR2 are SGHDT and YYEEEE. The CDR3 has 14 residues. V was shortened by 2 bases and J by 4 bases, with 12 bases between the two germline ends. The CDR3 here is CASSLGRVVYGYTF. DNA for the CDR3: TGTGCCAGCAGCTTAGGCAGGGTGGTCTATGGCTACACCTTC. Full variable domain (outside the CDR3, taken from reference TRBV5-6 and TRBJ1-2): DAGVTQSPTHLIKTRGQQVTLRCSPKSGHDTVSWYQQALGQGPQFIFQYYEEEERQRGNFPDRFSGHQFPNYSSELNVNALLLGDSALYLCASSLGRVVYGYTFGSGTRLTVV.

This clone showed up just a few times. This chain joins TRBV7-9 and TRBJ2-4, with D hard to call. The CDR3 is 17 amino acids. V lost 1 base to trimming and J lost 1 base, with 14 bases between them. Germline CDR1 is SEHNR and CDR2 is FQNEAQ (reference sequence). Here the CDR3 DNA reads TGTGCCAGCAGCTTAGGAGTGGGTTTCTTCGCCAAAAACATTCAGTACTTC. It yields the protein CASSLGVGFFAKNIQYF.

Points on this clone: Other nucleotide sequences in the sample specify the same CDR3. V and J are TRBV7-9 and TRBJ2-5, with TRBD2 identical over 14 bases. V lost 2 bases and J lost 7; bases outside the gene matches: 6. Germline V lookup: CDR1 SEHNR, CDR2 FQNEAQ (reference sequence). The CDR3 spans 16 residues. In DNA form, the CDR3 reads TGTGCCAGCAGCTTAAGACTAGCGGGAGGGCCCGGGACCCAGTACTTC. Amino acids: CASSLRLAGGPGTQYF.

The chain is built from TRBV5-8 and TRBJ2-3; 9 nucleotides match TRBD1. CDR1 is SGHTS and CDR2 is YDEGEE in the germline V gene. This CDR3 comprises 14 residues. The J segment lost 4 bases and the V segment lost 2 bases, leaving 2 bases of the junction unmatched. The CDR3 DNA is TGTGCCAGCAGCTTCGACAGGGGGGCAGATACGCAGTATTTT. It codes for CASSFDRGADTQYF.

The chain uses TRBV7-2 and TRBJ1-1; D unresolved. The V gene's germline CDR1 is SGHTA and CDR2 FQGNSA. The V end was cut by 5 bases, the J end by 11 bases, with 18 bases between. CDR3 length equals 13 residues. CDR3 in amino acids: CASSPSRAIMAFF. In DNA form, the CDR3 reads TGTGCCAGCAGCCCTTCTCGGGCCATCATGGCTTTCTTT.

This clone was observed a single time. The J gene is TRBJ2-3, the V gene TRBV19; D is uncertain. The ends were cut back, 6 bases at V and 1 base at J, with 11 bases in the middle. This CDR3 contains 14 residues. The germline V gene has CDR1 LNHDA and CDR2 SQIVND (reference sequence). CDR3: CASRTKKGTDTQYF. The CDR3, as DNA: TGTGCCAGTAGGACAAAAAAAGGCACAGATACGCAGTATTTT.

This rearrangement joins TRBV2 to TRBJ2-2, with TRBD2 matching over 7 bases. V gave up 8 bases and J gave up 5 bases; unmatched junction bases: 11. Germline V CDR1 and CDR2: SNHLY, FYNNEI. CDR3 length: 15 residues. CDR3 region: CASRREIRHTGELFF. DNA of the CDR3: TGTGCCAGCCGGCGGGAGATCCGACATACCGGGGAGCTGTTTTTT. The full variable domain, completed using reference TRBV2 and TRBJ2-2, is EPEVTQTPSHQVTQMGQEVILRCVPISNHLYFYWYRQILGQKVEFLVSFYNNEISEKSEIFDDQFSVERPDGSNFTLKIRSTKLEDSAMYFCASRREIRHTGELFFGEGSRLTVL.

The chain couples TRBV7-3 to TRBJ1-1; possibly TRBD1 for D (5 bases). The V end was cut by 1 base, the J end by 6 bases, with 9 bases between. Germline CDR1 is SGHTA and CDR2 is FQGTGA. The CDR3 has 13 amino acids. CDR3 nucleotide sequence: TGTGCCAGCAGCTTAAATGAAGGGGCTGAAGCTTTCTTT. Amino acids: CASSLNEGAEAFF.

The chain couples TRBV14 to TRBJ2-2, with 14 bases identical to TRBD2. Germline V gene data show CDR1 as SGHDN and CDR2 as FVKESK. The V gene end was trimmed by 3 bases and the J gene end by 3 bases; junction bases not matched to a gene: 3. There are 17 residues in the CDR3. CDR3 sequence reads: CASSHGLAGGHTGELFF. The CDR3 region has the DNA TGTGCCAGCAGCCACGGACTAGCGGGAGGTCACACCGGGGAGCTGTTTTTT.

The V and J genes are TRBV12-5 and TRBJ1-1, with D uncertain. The CDR3 is 12 amino acids. Germline V gene data show CDR1 as LGHNT and CDR2 as FRNRAP. V shed 0 bases and J shed 8 bases, with 7 bases lying between them. The CDR3 reads CASGLVPREAFF. Written as DNA, the CDR3 is TGTGCTAGTGGTTTGGTGCCAAGGGAAGCTTTCTTT.

The CDR3 DNA is TGTGCCAGCTCACCGACGTCCTCTAGGGTCGAGCAGTACTTC. Translation gives CASSPTSSRVEQYF. The rearrangement uses TRBV18 and TRBJ2-7; D not certain. Germline V gene lookup returns CDR1 KGHSH and CDR2 LQKENI. V lost 3 bases, J lost 6 bases, and 15 bases lay in between. CDR3 size: 14 residues. Together with reference TRBV18 and TRBJ2-7, the CDR3 gives the full variable domain: NAGVMQNPRHLVRRRGQEARLRCSPMKGHSHVYWYRQLPEEGLKFMVYLQKENIIDESGMPKERFSAEFPKEGPSILRIQQVVRGDSAAYFCASSPTSSRVEQYFGPGTRLTVT.

V usage is TRBV6-1 and J usage is TRBJ2-7; D is perhaps TRBD2 (6 bases). The CDR3 spans 13 residues. V shed 6 bases and J shed 0 bases, with 9 bases lying between them. The germline CDR1 and CDR2 sequences are MNHNS and SASEGT. CDR3 sequence: CASRMDYSYEQYF. In DNA, the CDR3 is TGTGCCAGCAGAATGGACTACTCCTACGAGCAGTACTTC.

This clone was recorded once. The chain couples TRBV4-1 to TRBJ1-2, with 9 positions matching TRBD1. J gave up 4 bases and V 1 base, and 10 bases lay outside the gene matches. Germline V gives CDR1 MGHRA, CDR2 YSYEKL. CDR3 size: 17 residues. The chain's CDR3 is CASSQVGGTGNSYGYTF. CDR3 sequence (DNA): TGCGCCAGCAGCCAAGTAGGAGGGACAGGGAATAGCTATGGCTACACCTTC.

This clone came up once. CDR3 nucleotide sequence: TGTGCCAGTTTACAGGGATCGGGCACTGAAGCTTTCTTT. Its translation is CASLQGSGTEAFF. The chain recombines TRBV7-2 with TRBJ1-1; maybe TRBD1 (6 bases). Trimming removed 9 bases from V and 4 bases from J, with 15 bases in between. CDR1 SGHTA and CDR2 FQGNSA come from the germline V gene. The CDR3 runs 13 residues.

The chain couples TRBV28 to TRBJ1-5; possibly TRBD1 for D (5 bases). The CDR3 contains 17 residues. The germline V gene has CDR1 MDHEN and CDR2 SYDVKM. Trimming cost V 2 bases and J 3 bases, with 17 bases left between them. CDR3 residues: CASSLAGGPGLNQPQHF. CDR3 nucleotides: TGTGCCAGCAGTTTAGCGGGGGGTCCAGGGCTCAATCAGCCCCAGCATTTT.

The chain has TRBV5-1 and TRBJ1-1; no firm D call. Germline V CDR1 and CDR2: SGHRS, YFSETQ. V lost 0 bases and J lost 7, with 7 bases in between. This CDR3 is 12 amino acids long. CDR3 sequence (DNA): TGCGCCAGCAGCTTGGTTGGGGATGAAGCTTTCTTT. This gives the protein CASSLVGDEAFF.